What follows is one T cell receptor (beta chain) and its context. The antigen remains undetermined. Produced via immunoSEQ multiplex PCR; TCRdb's table is partial and in-frame only. Here the sample spans some 170,000 clones, around 94% being singletons. This sample is part of a study of T cell responses to AZD1222 COVID-19 vaccine. Study-wide findings and caveats: Donor demographics were predominantly white British with a female majority; clonal diversity may be underestimated.

This CDR3 has 12 amino acids. Germline V gives CDR1 SGHAT, CDR2 FQNNGV. The germline V and J ends were trimmed by 2 bases and 6 bases, with 8 bases remaining between them. The receptor's source is an adult who received the AZD1222 COVID-19 vaccine. The input for sequencing was peripheral blood, taken 28 days after the second AZD1222 dose. This rearrangement joins TRBV11-2 to TRBJ2-7; tentatively, D is TRBD1 (6 bases). The CDR3 DNA reads as TGTGCCAGCAGCTTAAACAGGGCCGAGCAGTACTTC. Its protein is CASSLNRAEQYF.